This TCR beta chain was recovered during a study of cytomegalovirus exposure and HLA in healthy donors (dated by TCRdb to about 2017). With regard to the full study: In an earlier analysis of roughly 590 of the donors, around 300 Gb of sequence data and approximately 120 million unique TCR beta sequences from about 179 million T cells were reported. Approximately 300 gigabases of sequencing data and around 88 million unique TCR sequences made up an early release that covered approximately 620 HLA-typed donors. Among the roughly 400 genotyped donors, more than 70% belonged to the genetic ancestry cluster associated with self-reported Caucasian donors. The aim of the study was to test whether cataloging public T cell receptors could identify signatures of past pathogen exposure. The study profiled the T cell repertoires of under 700 subjects by immunosequencing and related them to cytomegalovirus serostatus. In addition to the first cohort of hundreds of subjects, a separate validation cohort of under 150 different subjects was used. To predict cytomegalovirus infection status, the study brought together high-throughput TCR immunosequencing, statistical association of individual TCRs with disease status, and machine learning. In a later analysis, previously published TCR beta repertoires from about 640 donors were re-analyzed and high-resolution HLA genotyping was added so that TCR occurrence patterns could be studied. Rather than using new phenotypic data, the later analysis identified candidate immune exposures from TCR beta sequences and from how often those sequences occurred across donors. To decide whether each TCR beta V gene segment behaved as functional or pseudogenic, an earlier analysis of over 500 of the donors relied on high-throughput TCR beta sequencing. Donor age, sex, ethnicity and CMV serostatus were compiled alongside the repertoire data. A later genetic analysis used genome-wide SNP genotypes for about three fifths of the roughly 700 donors, treating that subset as a discovery cohort. Every discovery cohort repertoire had been produced on one sequencing platform. HLA typing included class I and class II loci at four-digit resolution. Typing coverage differed by locus: A, B, C, DRB1 and DQB1 were typed in about 629-640 donors, DQA1 in approximately 520, DPA1 in some 600, and DPB1 in about 450. A handful of DR-DQ haplotypes were handled as single units for association and clustering because linkage in the cohort was strong. Across around 400 genotyped donors of the cohort, an average of about 240,000 unique TCR beta nucleotide sequences per donor were sequenced, and 15% to 20% of those sequences were non-productive.

The cohort consisted of 600 or so healthy bone marrow donors. At the time of sampling, all cohort members were nominally healthy, though unrecorded immune exposures were likely present. The donor tested CMV seronegative, placing the donor among the 350 to 400 seronegative members of the cohort. A peripheral blood sample was collected from each donor, and TCR beta sequencing was performed on peripheral blood mononuclear cells. The Qiagen DNeasy Blood Extraction Kit was used to extract genomic DNA from the blood cell samples. The investigation overall reported the following: Cytomegalovirus status was reported to be diagnosed by the classifier with high specificity and sensitivity in both the original and validation cohorts. Presence/absence analyses assumed roughly uniform sequencing depth across donors, an assumption that may not hold. The study gave a list of 150 to 200 TCR beta chains associated with cytomegalovirus. For the cohort, immune exposure information was limited to CMV serostatus. A further reported finding was that TCR beta sequences accurately predicted the HLA-A and HLA-B alleles for most subjects in the first cohort. Strong co-occurrence of HLA alleles, especially DR and DQ, made assigning TCR associations to individual alleles difficult. In a later analysis, most CMV-associated TCR beta chains were found to appear HLA-restricted, with HLA associations seemingly driven largely by CMV exposure. It was suggested by the authors that the approach could potentially be generalized to other disease states and immunological phenotypes. A few of the identified cytomegalovirus-associated TCR beta chains were confirmed in vitro to be specific for cytomegalovirus antigens. Because counts were too low, roughly 16 rarely observed V segments, including chromosome 9 orphons, were excluded from the earlier analysis of around 640 of the donors. According to a later analysis, parvovirus B19, influenza, CMV and Epstein-Barr virus appeared linked to several top co-occurrence clusters. In an earlier analysis of some 640 of the donors, most TCR beta V segments were observed in productive rearrangements about 87% or about 30% of the time, broadly matching IMGT annotations. At a false discovery rate of 0.05, a later analysis linked some 18,000 TCR beta sequences to specific HLA alleles. The cohort was sequenced for TCR beta chains only, and without alpha or paired-chain data the features that could be detected were limited. HLA typing was unavailable for some donors at each locus, so association tests used only the typed subset. A later genetic analysis associated a missense DCLRE1C variant with V-gene and J-gene trimming of TCR beta chains, and an independent cohort replicated the association. According to a later genetic analysis, donors in an Asian-associated ancestry cluster had fewer N-insertions in productive TCRs than the approximately 610-donor mean. Most TCR sequences were seen in very few donors, while some public TCRs were found in many individuals. Correlated functional status among segregating V segments might reflect linkage disequilibrium, but an unknown experimental factor could not be ruled out. In a later analysis, TCR association rates were found to vary across HLA loci, with the most associated TCRs seen for DRB1 alleles and the fewest for HLA-C alleles. A cluster of highly shared sequence variants was judged likely to represent a technical artifact of the sequencing pipeline. In a later analysis, HLA-associated TCR beta chains were found to be more clonally expanded and to have lower generation probabilities than equally common non-associated chains.

The library came from the immunoSEQ multiplex PCR assay. For the multiplex PCR, a mixture combining 60 forward primers for TCR Vbeta segments and 13 reverse primers for TCR Jbeta segments was used. The CDR3 region of rearranged TCR beta genes was amplified from genomic DNA by a multiplex PCR assay. Amplified TCR beta libraries were sequenced as 87-base-pair reads on the Illumina HiSeq System. The study's own analysis went as follows. A later analysis tallied tens of millions of unique TCR beta chains across the approximately 670 repertoires, and some 10 million of those chains were shared by two or more donors. To remove PCR and sequencing errors, raw reads were error-corrected and collapsed into unique sequences using a nearest-neighbor algorithm that merged closely related sequences. Alignment of CDR3 sequences to IMGT reference sequences was used to assign V, D and J gene segments. For a sequence to be retained, a match of at least six nucleotides to both a V gene segment and a J gene segment was required. A rearrangement counted as productive if the CDR3 had no stop codons and remained in frame with V and J, and every other rearrangement counted as non-productive. Following IMGT convention, CDR3 was defined as the stretch from the second conserved V-encoded cysteine up to the conserved J-encoded phenylalanine. The earlier analysis of about 590 of the donors excluded sequences that lacked an unambiguous match to a single V gene segment. In an earlier analysis of around 600 of the donors, V segments were called functional above 56.7% productive rearrangements and were called segregating when the between-donor standard deviation exceeded 5%. A statistical classification framework was built for diagnosing cytomegalovirus status from the catalog of TCR beta chain sequences. In a later analysis, TCR nucleotide sequences were compared against IMGT/GENE-DB human TR gene sequences so that V and J genes could be assigned. In a later analysis, CDR3 sequences and most-parsimonious VDJ recombination scenarios were assigned using the TCRdist pipeline. In a later analysis, every TCR beta chain was defined by the combination of its CDR3 amino acid sequence and its V-gene family, and reads without a unique V-gene family were dropped. In a later analysis, some 600 highly shared, low-generation-probability nucleotide sequences were removed to address suspected cross-contamination and a sequencing artifact. In a later analysis, a clonal expansion index was calculated for each public chain from normalized within-repertoire ranks of inferred template counts. In a later analysis, generation probabilities were computed using a VDJ recombination model fitted to out-of-frame rearrangements, and the results were checked against IGoR. In a later analysis, TCR-TCR, TCR-HLA and TCR-CMV co-occurrence was scored with hypergeometric tests, and a repertoire-size bias correction was applied to TCR pairs. False discovery rates were estimated in a later analysis by permuting HLA or CMV assignments 20 times. A later analysis grouped co-occurring TCRs with DBSCAN, adding TCRdist sequence similarity when clustering within HLA-allele-positive subsets. For co-occurrence clustering, repertoires with fewer than 30,000 or more than 120,000 public chains were excluded, along with five repertoires with anomalous nucleotide sharing. TCRdb carries this immuneACCESS record with in-frame sequences only. Its versions omit some clonotypes, under half of them owing to an unresolved V gene in the studies checked, with the rest unexplained. Clone size and V and J calls were adopted from that table, with D and trimming inferred from the DNA. Here the sample has about 140,000 clones; about 80% occur a single time. 1.9% of the sample is held by the ten biggest clonotypes.

Turning to this clone: The clone's antigen remains unknown. Base quality data are lacking; no much larger clone is found one base away.

The sample was PBMCs. The receptor was isolated from a woman aged 40 to 50 in good health and CMV-seronegative.

The CDR3 reads CASSVLTGFTGNTIYF. In nucleotide form, the sequence is TGTGCCAGCAGCGTGTTAACAGGGTTCACTGGAAACACCATATATTTT. The rearranged chain carries TRBV7-2 and TRBJ1-3; D gene: possibly TRBD1, on 6 matching bases. Trimming removed 5 bases from V and 2 bases from J, leaving 16 bases between the germline ends. From cysteine to phenylalanine, the CDR3 is 16 amino acids long. Just the 48-base CDR3 DNA is kept, in frame starting at base 1. From a lookup of the germline V gene, CDR1 and CDR2 are SGHTA and FQGNSA.